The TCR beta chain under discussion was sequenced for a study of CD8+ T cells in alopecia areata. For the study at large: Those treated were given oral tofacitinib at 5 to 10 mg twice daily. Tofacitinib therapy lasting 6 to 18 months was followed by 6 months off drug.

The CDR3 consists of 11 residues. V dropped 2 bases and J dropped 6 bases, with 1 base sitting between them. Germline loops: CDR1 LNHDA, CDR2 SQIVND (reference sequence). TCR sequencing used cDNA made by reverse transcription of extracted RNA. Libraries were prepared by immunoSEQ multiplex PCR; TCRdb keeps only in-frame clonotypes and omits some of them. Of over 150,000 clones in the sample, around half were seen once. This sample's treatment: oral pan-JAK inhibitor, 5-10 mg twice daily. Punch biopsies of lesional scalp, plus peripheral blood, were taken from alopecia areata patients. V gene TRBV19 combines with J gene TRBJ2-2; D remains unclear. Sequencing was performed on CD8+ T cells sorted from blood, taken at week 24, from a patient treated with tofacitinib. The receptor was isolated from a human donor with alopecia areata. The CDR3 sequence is CASSISGELFF. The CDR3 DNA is TGTGCCAGTAGTATATCCGGGGAGCTGTTTTTT.